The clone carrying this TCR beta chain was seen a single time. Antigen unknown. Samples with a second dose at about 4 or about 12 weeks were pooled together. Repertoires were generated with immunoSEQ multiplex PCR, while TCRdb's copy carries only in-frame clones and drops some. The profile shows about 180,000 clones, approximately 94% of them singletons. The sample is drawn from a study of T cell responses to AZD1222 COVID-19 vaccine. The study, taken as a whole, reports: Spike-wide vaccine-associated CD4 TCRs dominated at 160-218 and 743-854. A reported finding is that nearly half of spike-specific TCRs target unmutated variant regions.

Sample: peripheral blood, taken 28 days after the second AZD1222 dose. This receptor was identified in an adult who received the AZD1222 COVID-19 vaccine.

CDR3 nucleotides: TGCGCCAGCAGCCGGGTGGGCGGAAACTACGAGCAGTACTTC. This codes for CASSRVGGNYEQYF. The chain combines TRBV4-1 with TRBJ2-7; D is unclear. The germline V gene encodes CDR1 MGHRA and CDR2 YSYEKL. CDR3 size: 14 residues. Trimming removed 4 bases at V and 3 bases at J, with 13 bases between.